What follows describes a single T cell receptor (beta chain). The clone's antigen remains unknown. No base quality values were provided; no much bigger clone lies one nucleotide off. The sample is drawn from a study of vaccination effects on CD4 cells after COVID-19 (dated by TCRdb to 2022 to 2024). In terms of the full investigation: Each participant got two doses of an mRNA SARS-CoV-2 vaccine, either BNT162b2 or mRNA-1273. SARS-CoV-2 spike-specific CD4+ TCR repertoires were compared before and after mRNA vaccination in COVID-19 convalescent patients and in infection-naive vaccine recipients. Cultures from other donors in the study were sequenced with the Oncomine TCR Beta short-read assay on an Illumina iSeq 100. The full study included approximately nine COVID-19 convalescent patients and a few SARS-CoV-2-naive healthy vaccine recipients.

The germline ends are 11 bases apart after V is trimmed by 1 base and J by 5 bases. Including cysteine and phenylalanine, the CDR3 has 14 amino acids. Of the read, only the CDR3 DNA is kept; its 42 bases are in frame from base 1. Via the germline V gene (reference sequence), CDR1 is SGHKS and CDR2 YYEKEE. To identify antigen-specific CD4+ T cell clonotypes by their expansion, the ViraFEST assay first stimulated PBMC with viral peptide pools and then applied TCR sequencing. After around 11 days of culture, CD4+ T cells were isolated with the EasySep CD4+ T cell isolation kit. Negative nucleocapsid antibody results before and after vaccination confirmed that the healthy vaccine recipients had no prior SARS-CoV-2 infection. Each well held some 1.9 million PBMC cultured in IMDM containing roughly 5.1% human AB serum, 9 to 10 IU/ml IL-2 and gentamicin, along with around 11 ug/ml peptides. Half of the culture medium was replaced with fresh IL-2-containing medium on days 3 and 7. Each peptide stimulation condition was cultured in triplicate wells unless otherwise noted. Using Ficoll-Paque Plus gradient centrifugation, PBMC were separated from whole blood and then either used fresh or cryopreserved at -140C. The overlapping peptide pools covered the spike proteins of SARS-CoV-2 as well as those of the common cold coronaviruses HCoV-NL63, HCoV-OC43 and HCoV-229E. Genomic DNA was extracted from cultured CD4+ T cells with the QIAamp micro DNA kit.

Points the paper makes about the study in general: Clones induced by infection and clones induced by vaccination both contracted markedly at late timepoints after vaccination, which fits with T cell responses waning over time. Limitations of the study were the small number of convalescent patients and the absence of early post-infection timepoints. Among healthy vaccine recipients, nearly all vaccine-induced clones were SARS-CoV-2 mono-reactive, and only 1 of 255 was cross-reactive with common cold coronaviruses.

Libraries were made using the immunoSEQ multiplex PCR assay. DNA from the cultured and isolated CD4+ T cells underwent TCR beta CDR3 sequencing. The paper's data handling went like this. Non-productive TCR sequences were removed and reads were trimmed to the CDR3 region, keeping CDR3s of at least 7 amino acids. Antigen-specific clonotypes were identified using the MANAFEST web app by comparison of expansion in peptide wells against reference cultures. To be called positive, a clone needed expansion at FDR<0.05 compared with the reference and with all other wells, an odds ratio greater than 5, and a frequency greater than 0.1% in two replicate wells. A clonotype was defined as cross-reactive if the clonotype was significantly expanded both in SARS-CoV-2 spike wells and in at least one common cold coronavirus spike condition. Levenshtein distance calculated with the stringdist R package was used to assess CDR3 similarity, and unrooted trees were constructed with ape in R 3.6.1. What TCRdb holds here is the immuneACCESS table cut down to in-frame rearrangements. Part of the clones is not present; checked against another copy, under half of the missing clones reflect an unresolved V gene, and the others are unexplained. That table supplies the V and J calls and clone size; D and trimming were determined from the DNA. This sample lists about 68,000 clones; under 90% were detected once. The ten largest clones add up to 9.5% to 15% of the sample.

This TCR was recovered from a human donor who received a COVID-19 vaccine. Here the chain combines TRBV5-5 and TRBJ2-3; the D match is possibly TRBD1 or TRBD2, with 5 bases aligned in each. The source was CD4+ T cells from PBMCs cultured with SARS-CoV-2 spike peptides, collected before COVID-19 vaccination. Taken with the paper, the label for cell subset or site translates to: SARS-CoV-2 spike overlapping peptide pool stimulation. The CDR3 region has the sequence CASSLRQGEDTQYF. At the DNA level, the sequence is TGTGCCAGCAGCTTGCGGCAGGGAGAAGATACGCAGTATTTT.